The 22 T cell receptor beta chains below were found in one sample sequenced in a study of naive and memory T cell subsets. Both TRBC1 and TRBC2 were covered by a beta constant-region primer of two equimolar oligonucleotides. TCRdb used MiXCR to reprocess the UMI-ligation and nested PCR reads, holding one entry per CDR3 protein. The sample shows tens of thousands of distinct CDR3 sequences, around a tenth of them seen only once. What was sequenced was effector memory CD4+ T cells from blood. Documented subset: effector memory, CD45RA- CD27-. All receptors derive from a human donor in good health.

This clonotype was seen many times. The gene calls are TRBV12-3 or TRBV12-4 and TRBJ1-2, with D possibly matching TRBD1 (6 bases). Trimming cost V 6 bases and J 4 bases, with 18 bases left between them. This CDR3 has 15 residues. CDR3 sequence (DNA): TGTGCCAGCAGCAAGGACAGCCCCCGGACCTATGGCTACACCTTC. Translation: CASSKDSPRTYGYTF.

This clonotype was recorded many times. The chain has TRBV9 and TRBJ2-3; D gene ambiguous. From germline, CDR1 is SGDLS and CDR2 YYNGEE. The CDR3 runs 16 residues. Trimming left V 4 bases short and J 2 bases short, with 17 bases between. The CDR3 reads CASSSSPQVSTDTQYF. The CDR3 nucleotides are TGTGCCAGCAGCTCCTCACCTCAGGTCTCCACAGATACGCAGTATTTT.

This clonotype has more than one count but fewer than ten. The gene calls are TRBV12-3 or TRBV12-4 and TRBJ1-6, with 7 bases matching TRBD1. With V trimmed by 3 bases and J by 14 bases, 4 bases remained unmatched. The length of the CDR3 is 12 residues. The CDR3 DNA sequence: TGTGCCAGCAGTTTGGACAGGACGACCCTCCACTTT. Translation gives CASSLDRTTLHF.

The J gene is TRBJ2-2, the V gene TRBV5-1, with a possible D match to TRBD2 (5 bases). Between the trimmed V and J ends, which lost 2 bases and 2 bases, there was a span of 7 bases. CDR1 and CDR2 (germline): SGHRS, YFSETQ. The CDR3 is made up of 14 amino acids. The CDR3 loop is CASSLGRNTGELFF. As DNA, the CDR3 is TGCGCCAGCAGCTTAGGGAGAAACACCGGGGAGCTGTTTTTT.

This clonotype was seen a few times. J is TRBJ2-2 and V is TRBV6-1; TRBD1 aligns across 9 bases. The CDR3 has 12 residues. Germline CDR1 is MNHNS and CDR2 is SASEGT. Trimming took 4 bases from V and 13 from J; bases not matched to a gene: 4. Written as DNA, the CDR3 is TGTGCCAGCAGTGCTGGGACAGGGTCGCTGTTTTTT. Translating gives CASSAGTGSLFF.

The chain couples TRBV12-3 or TRBV12-4 to TRBJ2-3; 8 bases are shared with TRBD2. V trimming: 6 bases; J trimming: 0 bases; junction bases outside the gene matches: 8. The CDR3 is 16 amino acids. In DNA form, the CDR3 reads TGTGCCAGCAGACGGAGCGGGAGCCCTAGCACAGATACGCAGTATTTT. Translation gives CASRRSGSPSTDTQYF.

This clonotype appeared many times. The chain uses TRBV29-1 and TRBJ2-5, with unresolved D. The CDR3 is made up of 12 amino acids. The V gene lost 7 bases and the J gene lost 4 bases, with 13 bases spanning the gap. CDR1 SQVTM and CDR2 ANQGSEA come from the germline V gene. CDR3 sequence: CSAFSGRETQYF. The CDR3, as DNA: TGCAGCGCCTTCTCCGGGCGAGAGACCCAGTACTTC.

CDR3 coding DNA: TGTGCCTGGGGCCGTGCAGGTGGAGCCAAAAACATTCAGTACTTC. It is translated as CAWGRAGGAKNIQYF. This chain joins TRBV30 and TRBJ2-4; D not certain. Germline lookup yields CDR1 GTSNPN and CDR2 SVGIG (reference sequence). There are 15 residues in the CDR3. V dropped 5 bases and J dropped 0 bases, with 14 bases sitting between them.

Many counts were recorded for this clonotype. This chain connects TRBV29-1 to TRBJ2-3; D call uncertain. The CDR3 totals 15 residues. CDR1 and CDR2 from the germline V gene are SQVTM and ANQGSEA. V was pared by 7 bases and J by 0 bases, with 17 bases between. Written as DNA, the CDR3 is TGCAGCGCCTTAGGTGGGGTAACGAGCACAGATACGCAGTATTTT. This codes for CSALGGVTSTDTQYF.

This clonotype has just a few counts. V gene TRBV24-1 combines with J gene TRBJ2-1; 8 nucleotides line up with TRBD2. This CDR3 comprises 16 residues. In germline, CDR1 is KGHDR, CDR2 SFDVKD. V was pared by 3 bases and J by 9 bases, with 12 bases of the junction left unmatched. Here the CDR3 reads CATSDPERGTIPEQFF. As DNA, the CDR3 is TGTGCCACCAGTGATCCCGAGCGGGGGACCATTCCTGAGCAGTTCTTC.

The rearrangement links TRBV24-1 to TRBJ2-5; weak D call: TRBD1 (6 bases). The CDR3 runs to 16 residues. Germline V lookup: CDR1 KGHDR, CDR2 SFDVKD. Trimming left V 2 bases short and J 3 bases short, with 15 bases between. The CDR3 reads CATSDSDRRAEETQYF. The CDR3 DNA reads as TGTGCCACCAGTGATTCCGACAGGCGGGCGGAAGAGACCCAGTACTTC.

This clonotype was recorded at least ten times. The chain uses TRBV29-1 and TRBJ1-5; D possibly corresponds to TRBD1 (6 bases). The CDR3 contains 13 residues. The V and J ends lost 7 bases and 4 bases respectively, with 14 bases between them. Germline CDR1 and CDR2: SQVTM and ANQGSEA. The DNA of the CDR3 is TGCAGCGCCTGGACAGCACCTAATCAGCCCCAGCATTTT. This sequence encodes CSAWTAPNQPQHF.

The chain combines TRBV4-2 with TRBJ2-7; tentatively, D is TRBD1 or TRBD2 (5 bases each). Trimming shortened V by 0 bases and J by 3 bases, and 15 bases separated the two germline ends. The CDR3 consists of 16 residues. Germline-derived CDR1 and CDR2 are LGHNA and YNFKEQ. The DNA for the CDR3 is TGTGCCAGCAGCCAAGAAGGATCGGGGCAGGGCTACGAGCAGTACTTC. Protein product: CASSQEGSGQGYEQYF.

The chain couples TRBV18 to TRBJ2-5; 9 positions agree with TRBD1. Germline-derived CDR1 and CDR2 are KGHSH and LQKENI. This CDR3 region has 13 residues. With V trimmed by 3 bases and J by 5 bases, 1 base remained unmatched. CDR3 bases: TGTGCCAGCTCACCTGGACAGGGGGAGACCCAGTACTTC. Translating it yields CASSPGQGETQYF.

In its sample, this clonotype was seen a few times. The rearrangement joins TRBV3-1 to TRBJ1-1; D not resolved. Looked up from germline, CDR1 is LGHDT and CDR2 is YNNKEL (reference sequence). This CDR3 contains 12 residues. Trimming cost V 8 bases and J 3 bases, with 10 bases left between them. The CDR3 reads CASGVSYTEAFF. Written as DNA, the CDR3 is TGTGCCAGCGGCGTCAGCTACACTGAAGCTTTCTTT.

This clonotype was recorded a few times. V is TRBV29-1 and J is TRBJ1-1, with 7 bases fitting TRBD1. Germline assignment: CDR1 SQVTM and CDR2 ANQGSEA. V lost 4 bases and J lost 6; bases outside the gene matches: 17. The CDR3 has 16 amino acids. CDR3 protein: CSVVPPTEQGRAEAFF. CDR3 coding DNA: TGCAGCGTTGTACCCCCGACAGAACAGGGGAGGGCTGAAGCTTTCTTT.

In this sample, this clonotype turned up a few times. This chain uses TRBV15 with TRBJ2-3; either TRBD1 or TRBD2 may fit D (5 bases each). The CDR3 covers 14 residues. Per germline, CDR1 LNHNV and CDR2 YYDKDF (reference sequence). The V end lost 3 bases, the J end lost 6 bases, and 13 bases lay between the germline ends. The DNA of the CDR3 is TGTGCCACCAGCAGGGACTTAGGGGTTGATACGCAGTATTTT. Translation: CATSRDLGVDTQYF.

This clonotype was picked up a small number of times. The chain joins TRBV6-1 to TRBJ2-2; D possibly corresponds to TRBD2 (6 bases). The CDR3 covers 15 residues. Trimming shortened V by 5 bases and J by 1 base, and 11 bases separated the two germline ends. The germline V gene has CDR1 MNHNS and CDR2 SASEGT. The CDR3 here is CASSSGTWNTGELFF. The CDR3 DNA reads TGTGCCAGCAGTTCCGGGACTTGGAACACCGGGGAGCTGTTTTTT.

The gene calls are TRBV2 and TRBJ2-2; TRBD2 matches 8 bases. The CDR3 runs 15 residues. Unmatched junction bases numbered 7, after V lost 6 bases and J lost 4 bases. The germline gives CDR1 SNHLY, CDR2 FYNNEI. CDR3 bases: TGTGCCAGCAGGACCAGCGGGAGTCGCACCGGGGAGCTGTTTTTT. Translation: CASRTSGSRTGELFF.

The chain combines TRBV2 with TRBJ1-5, with TRBD1 matching 7 bases. Germline assignment: CDR1 SNHLY and CDR2 FYNNEI. This CDR3 is built from 14 residues. V trimming: 5 bases; J trimming: 1 base; junction bases outside the gene matches: 2. The CDR3 sequence is CASSMTGSNQPQHF. The DNA for the CDR3 is TGTGCCAGCAGTATGACAGGGAGCAATCAGCCCCAGCATTTT.

The genes are TRBV7-9 and TRBJ2-3; D assignment may be TRBD1 or TRBD2 (5 bases each). V lost 5 bases and J lost 0, with 9 bases in between. Germline loops: CDR1 SEHNR, CDR2 FQNEAQ (reference sequence). The CDR3 spans 14 residues. The CDR3 DNA reads as TGTGCCAGCAGCAAGTGGGACAGCACAGATACGCAGTATTTT. The encoded protein is CASSKWDSTDTQYF.

This chain connects TRBV7-7 to TRBJ2-5; 7 nucleotides line up with TRBD1. This CDR3 contains 15 residues. Trimming removed 5 bases from V and 2 bases from J; junction bases left unmatched: 8. The germline V gene encodes CDR1 SSHAT and CDR2 FNYEAQ (reference sequence). The chain's CDR3 is CASSGNPGQQETQYF. The CDR3 region has the DNA TGTGCCAGCAGCGGCAACCCGGGACAGCAAGAGACCCAGTACTTC.